One and the same sample provided the 17 T cell receptor beta chains below, sequenced in a study of shared clonotypes between healthy human individuals. TCRdb's copy holds only in-frame clones and misses some; the assay was immunoSEQ multiplex PCR. This table has 2 million to 2.5 million clones, 90% to 96% appearing once. The specimen was naive CD4+ T cells sorted from blood. Subset noted: CD45RA+ positively selected. These receptors were obtained from a man between 18 and 29 years old in good health.

The chain uses TRBV6-1 and TRBJ2-4, with D perhaps assigned TRBD1 or TRBD2 (5 bases each). The ends were cut back, 6 bases at V and 7 bases at J, with 13 bases in the middle. The CDR3 covers 13 residues. In germline, CDR1 is MNHNS, CDR2 SASEGT. CDR3 region: CASRGTLGNIQYF. The CDR3 DNA reads TGTGCCAGCAGAGGGACCCTAGGGAACATTCAGTACTTC.

This sequence joins TRBV12-2 and TRBJ1-6. TRBV12-2 is recorded as a pseudogene. There are 17 residues in the CDR3. The CDR3 region has the DNA TGTGCAAGTCGCTTAGTCAAGGGGACCGGCTATAATTCACCCCTCCACTTT. As protein: CASRLVKGTGYNSPLHF.

The rearrangement uses TRBV7-2 and TRBJ2-6; no definite D call. CDR1 is SGHTA, CDR2 FQGNSA, per germline. The CDR3 has 16 amino acids. The V end was cut by 0 bases, the J end by 0 bases, with 6 bases between. The CDR3 DNA follows: TGTGCCAGCAGCTTAGCGGCAGTCTCTGGGGCCAACGTCCTGACTTTC. The encoded protein is CASSLAAVSGANVLTF.

This chain uses TRBV19 with TRBJ1-5, with a possible D match to TRBD1 (6 bases). The CDR3 covers 15 residues. The germline V gene has CDR1 LNHDA and CDR2 SQIVND (reference sequence). The V end lost 6 bases, the J end lost 3 bases, and 15 bases lay between the germline ends. DNA for the CDR3: TGTGCCAGTAGCCCGGGACACCAGAACAATCAGCCCCAGCATTTT. Its protein product is CASSPGHQNNQPQHF.

CDR3 DNA: TGTGCCAGCACCCCTCTAGCGGGCTCCTACGAGCAGTACTTC. Translation: CASTPLAGSYEQYF. This chain links TRBV6-1 with TRBJ2-7, with 8 bases aligning to TRBD2. This CDR3 has 14 amino acids. The V gene's germline CDR1 is MNHNS and CDR2 SASEGT. The junction had 5 bases not matched to a gene; V was cut back by 7 bases and J by 0 bases.

The chain has TRBV18 and TRBJ1-2; tentatively, D is TRBD1 (5 bases). The length of the CDR3 is 14 residues. Germline V gene sequence: CDR1 KGHSH, CDR2 LQKENI. The V and J ends lost 4 bases and 4 bases respectively, with 13 bases between them. In DNA form, the CDR3 reads TGTGCCAGCTCACTAACGACAGAGTCCTATGGCTACACCTTC. This codes for CASSLTTESYGYTF.

This sequence joins TRBV6-5 and TRBJ1-6; the D is unclear. CDR1 MNHEY and CDR2 SVGAGI come from the germline V gene. The CDR3 has 12 residues. V lost 6 bases and J 10 bases, leaving 10 bases between the germline ends. The CDR3 bases are TGTGCCAGCAGGCCCCCGAACTCACCCCTCCACTTT. Protein: CASRPPNSPLHF.

Concerning this clone itself: The same CDR3 is also encoded by other DNA sequences in this sample. The V gene is TRBV6-5, the J gene TRBJ2-5; possibly TRBD2 for D (7 bases). V was pared by 6 bases and J by 5 bases, with 13 bases between. Germline values: CDR1 MNHEY, CDR2 SVGAGI. The CDR3 is made up of 13 amino acids. The CDR3 loop is CASSPGGRETQYF. The CDR3 nucleotides are TGTGCCAGCAGCCCCGGGGGGCGGGAGACCCAGTACTTC.

The chain links TRBV6-6 to TRBJ1-1; 9 positions match TRBD1. The V gene's germline CDR1 is MNHNY and CDR2 SVGAGI (reference sequence). V gave up 7 bases and J gave up 5 bases; unmatched junction bases: 8. The CDR3 runs 14 residues. Here the CDR3 reads CASTRDRGATEAFF. The CDR3 DNA follows: TGTGCCAGCACCAGAGACAGGGGGGCTACTGAAGCTTTCTTT.

This chain uses TRBV4-1 with TRBJ2-1; 15 bases map to TRBD2. V lost 1 base and J lost 1; bases outside the gene matches: 5. Germline-derived CDR1 and CDR2 are MGHRA and YSYEKL. This CDR3 comprises 19 residues. Written as DNA, the CDR3 is TGCGCCAGCAGCCAAGCTGGGACTAGCGGGGGGTGGTCCTACAATGAGCAGTTCTTC. Protein: CASSQAGTSGGWSYNEQFF.

The CDR3, as DNA: TGTGCCAGCAGCGTAGATAGGACTAGCGGGAACAATGAGCAGTTCTTC. Its protein is CASSVDRTSGNNEQFF. The V call is TRBV9, the J call TRBJ2-1, with 12 bases lining up with TRBD2. The CDR3 is 16 amino acids. V lost 0 bases and J lost 5; bases outside the gene matches: 3. Germline V gene sequence: CDR1 SGDLS, CDR2 YYNGEE.

Details on this clone: The same CDR3 arises from other DNA sequences in this sample as well. The V gene is TRBV30, the J gene TRBJ1-6; D might be TRBD1 (6 bases). Germline values: CDR1 GTSNPN, CDR2 SVGIG (reference sequence). This CDR3 is built from 13 residues. V lost 4 bases, J lost 4 bases, and 8 bases lay in between. In DNA form, the CDR3 reads TGTGCCTGGAAGGACAGTTATAATTCACCCCTCCACTTT. It specifies CAWKDSYNSPLHF.

This clone was seen only a few times. The same CDR3 also results from other DNA sequences found in this sample. The V and J genes are TRBV7-9 and TRBJ1-6; unclear D gene. The CDR3 covers 12 residues. Germline V gene lookup returns CDR1 SEHNR and CDR2 FQNEAQ (reference sequence). Trimming cost V 1 base and J 9 bases, with 4 bases left between them. CDR3 in amino acids: CASSLESSPLHF. The CDR3 region has the DNA TGTGCCAGCAGCTTAGAGAGTTCACCCCTCCACTTT.

The chain employs TRBV11-1 and TRBJ2-7; 7 nucleotides line up with TRBD2. The J segment lost 0 bases and the V segment lost 5 bases, leaving 16 bases of the junction unmatched. Germline lookup yields CDR1 SGHAT and CDR2 FQDESV (reference sequence). CDR3 length: 18 amino acids. The CDR3 coding sequence is TGTGCCAGCAGCCCCGGACATAAGACGGGGGGTATCTCCTACGAGCAGTACTTC. Translating gives CASSPGHKTGGISYEQYF.

This clone has just one count. The same CDR3 is also encoded by other DNA sequences in this sample. The rearrangement uses TRBV2 and TRBJ2-5; D remains ambiguous. Between the trimmed V and J ends, which lost 6 bases and 4 bases, there was a span of 9 bases. This CDR3 has 12 amino acids. Germline V gives CDR1 SNHLY, CDR2 FYNNEI. As DNA, the CDR3 is TGTGCCAGCAGCTTAGTTGGAGAGACCCAGTACTTC. Translating it yields CASSLVGETQYF.

With respect to this clone: The junction departs from germline at one end; a sequencing error may be responsible. The V gene is TRBV28, the J gene TRBJ1-1, with D maybe TRBD1 (5 bases). Germline CDR1 reads MDHEN; CDR2 reads SYDVKM. The CDR3 loop spans 15 amino acids. CDR3 nucleotide sequence: TGTGCCAGCAGTTCGGGTGAGCCTGGGGCCCCCTTCCTCGGCTTT. This sequence encodes CASSSGEPGAPFLGF.

The V and J genes are TRBV6-1 and TRBJ2-5; the D gene is possibly TRBD2 (5 bases). This CDR3 comprises 14 residues. Germline CDR1 is MNHNS and CDR2 is SASEGT. The CDR3 loop is CAEGAWGRWETQYF. CDR3 nucleotides: TGTGCTGAGGGTGCGTGGGGTCGGTGGGAGACCCAGTACTTC.